What follows describes a single T cell receptor beta chain. The read is 3 residues too short to cover the CDR3 end, so that end is filled in from the germline J gene. The source of the sample is a study of T cells in women clearing cervical HPV infection. Study-wide background: With HLA typing for only a few women, HLA confounding remains possible.

Sequencing used immunoSEQ multiplex PCR; TCRdb keeps in-frame clones, though not all of them. The sample features about 39,000 clones, with around 5% in its top ten. This CDR3 contains 15 residues. V gave up 1 base and J gave up 0 bases; unmatched junction bases: 6. Germline CDR1 is DFQATT and CDR2 is SNEGSKA (reference sequence). This TCR derives from a woman aged 18 to 75 with a cervical HPV16 infection that either progressed to CIN3+ or cleared (not recorded which). The sequencing input was blood buffy coat. This chain links TRBV20-1 with TRBJ2-7, with 7 positions matching TRBD2. The CDR3 spells CSARVASGFSYEQYF. The sequenced part of the CDR3 DNA is TGCAGTGCTAGAGTGGCTAGCGGATTCTCCTACGAG.